This entry lists 25 T cell receptor beta chains sequenced from one sample in a study of blood T cell repertoires in COVID-19. Here immunoSEQ multiplex PCR was the method, and the copy in TCRdb shows in-frame clones only, minus some. The sample consists of about 210,000 clones, more than 75% of them appearing once. Sequenced input: peripheral blood. These receptors all come from a woman aged 40 to 50 with acute or convalescent COVID-19.

V usage is TRBV7-3 and J usage is TRBJ2-7; possibly TRBD2 for D (5 bases). Germline lookup yields CDR1 SGHTA and CDR2 FQGTGA. The CDR3 runs 13 residues. Trimming removed 1 base at V and 3 bases at J, with 7 bases between. In DNA form, the CDR3 reads TGTGCCAGCAGCTTAATCGGGGACTACGAGCAGTACTTC. Its protein product is CASSLIGDYEQYF.

V gene TRBV29-1 combines with J gene TRBJ1-5; 7 positions match TRBD1. The CDR3 covers 13 residues. Germline V CDR1 and CDR2: SQVTM, ANQGSEA. V dropped 5 bases and J dropped 1; count of bases not matched to a gene: 2. In nucleotides, the CDR3 is TGCAGCGTTATACAGGGGAGCAATCAGCCCCAGCATTTT. Amino acids: CSVIQGSNQPQHF.

The chain is built from TRBV3-1 (or the pseudogene TRBV3-2) and TRBJ1-2; tentatively, D is TRBD1 (6 bases). V was trimmed by 4 bases and J by 5 bases, leaving 11 bases between them. The CDR3 totals 13 residues. Germline V gene lookup returns CDR1 LGHDT and CDR2 YNNKEL (reference sequence). In DNA form, the CDR3 reads TGTGCCAGCAGCCTTAGACAGGCGTATGGCTACACCTTC. Translating it yields CASSLRQAYGYTF.

J is TRBJ1-2 and V is TRBV10-3, with D hard to call. The germline CDR1 and CDR2 sequences are ENHRY and SYGVKD. V was trimmed by 8 bases and J by 7 bases, leaving 14 bases between them. This CDR3 spans 12 amino acids. In nucleotides, the CDR3 is TGTGCCATCCATGGGGAGGGATTTGGCTACACCTTC. Amino acid sequence: CAIHGEGFGYTF.

This clone has more than one count but fewer than ten. CDR3 protein: CASSLSQQGALTGANVLTF. As DNA, the CDR3 is TGTGCCAGCAGCCTCTCCCAGCAGGGCGCGCTGACTGGGGCCAACGTCCTGACTTTC. The rearrangement joins TRBV4-2 to TRBJ2-6, with D possibly matching TRBD1 (5 bases). CDR3 size: 19 residues. CDR1 is LGHNA and CDR2 is YNFKEQ in the germline V gene. The ends were cut back, 4 bases at V and 2 bases at J, with 21 bases in the middle.

The chain uses TRBV30 and TRBJ2-7; D remains unclear. Germline V CDR1 and CDR2: GTSNPN, SVGIG (reference sequence). The CDR3 is 17 residues long. V lost 0 bases and J 2 bases, leaving 20 bases between the germline ends. This chain's CDR3 is CAWSVRAFNSLPYEQYF. CDR3 sequence (DNA): TGTGCCTGGAGTGTACGCGCTTTTAACAGCTTACCCTACGAGCAGTACTTC. The full variable domain, completed using reference TRBV30 and TRBJ2-7, is SQTIHQWPATLVQPVGSPLSLECTVEGTSNPNLYWYRQAAGRGLQLLFYSVGIGQISSEVPQNLSASRPQDRQFILSSKKLLLSDSGFYLCAWSVRAFNSLPYEQYFGPGTRLTVT.

This clone came up a few times. This chain links TRBV9 with TRBJ2-1; TRBD2 might be the D (5 bases). Germline CDR1 SGDLS, CDR2 YYNGEE. Trimming took 0 bases from V and 8 from J, leaving 12 bases between them. This CDR3 has 14 amino acids. CDR3 sequence reads: CASSVETRSYEQFF. Written as DNA, the CDR3 is TGTGCCAGCAGCGTAGAAACTAGGAGTTATGAGCAGTTCTTC.

J is TRBJ2-5 and V is TRBV7-2; 12 bases agree with TRBD2. CDR1 SGHTA and CDR2 FQGNSA come from the germline V gene. The CDR3 sequence is 16 residues long. Germline trimming cut 5 bases from V and 3 bases from J; bases unmatched to any gene: 7. CDR3 amino acids: CASSLIGLAGKETQYF. The CDR3 coding sequence is TGTGCCAGCAGCCTAATAGGACTAGCGGGAAAAGAGACCCAGTACTTC.

This chain joins TRBV20-1 and TRBJ2-1; unclear D gene. V gave up 8 bases and J gave up 12 bases, with 8 bases separating them. Germline CDR1 DFQATT, CDR2 SNEGSKA (reference sequence). The CDR3 spans 8 residues. CDR3 amino acids: CSYGVQFF. In DNA form, the CDR3 reads TGCAGTTACGGTGTGCAGTTCTTC.

The genes are TRBV10-3 and TRBJ1-1, with 8 bases that match TRBD1. The CDR3 has 14 residues. The junction had 5 bases not matched to a gene; V was cut back by 5 bases and J by 3 bases. CDR1 is ENHRY and CDR2 is SYGVKD in the germline V gene. CDR3 loop: CAISQDRDDTEAFF. Here the CDR3 DNA reads TGTGCCATCAGTCAGGACAGGGACGACACTGAAGCTTTCTTT.

The CDR3 DNA follows: TGTGCCTGGAGTTTCTGGGTCGATGGCGGCGAGCAGTACTTC. Its translation: CAWSFWVDGGEQYF. This chain connects TRBV30 to TRBJ2-7, with D unresolved. V was cut by 2 bases and J by 6 bases, with 17 bases left in between. The CDR3 is 14 amino acids. The germline gives CDR1 GTSNPN, CDR2 SVGIG (reference sequence).

The V gene is TRBV6-2 or TRBV6-3, the J gene TRBJ2-2; tentatively, D is TRBD1 (6 bases). The V and J ends lost 4 bases and 1 base respectively, with 7 bases between them. Looked up from germline, CDR1 is MNHEY and CDR2 is SVGEGT. This CDR3 region has 14 residues. This CDR3 is CASSLQGNTGELFF. CDR3 coding DNA: TGTGCCAGCAGTTTACAGGGGAACACCGGGGAGCTGTTTTTT.

The chain couples TRBV9 to TRBJ1-1; a possible D gene is TRBD1 (5 bases). The V end lost 1 base, the J end lost 1 base, and 11 bases lay between the germline ends. From germline, CDR1 is SGDLS and CDR2 YYNGEE. This CDR3 spans 15 amino acids. The CDR3 DNA follows: TGTGCCAGCAGCGTAATCAGGGCCAAGAACACTGAAGCTTTCTTT. Its protein is CASSVIRAKNTEAFF.

This clone has a single count. This chain uses TRBV21-1 with TRBJ1-6; the table's D call of TRBD1 was not tested on the DNA. TRBV21-1 has pseudogene status. The CDR3 covers 15 residues. The CDR3 coding sequence is TGTGCCAGCCCAGTAATCCCCTCCTATAATTCACCCCTCCACTTT. Residues: CASPVIPSYNSPLHF.

This clone was seen once. This sequence joins TRBV11-2 and TRBJ2-7, with 8 bases matching TRBD1. Germline V lookup: CDR1 SGHAT, CDR2 FQNNGV. The V gene end was trimmed by 1 base and the J gene end by 6 bases; junction bases not matched to a gene: 5. The CDR3 covers 14 residues. The CDR3 bases are TGTGCCAGCAGCTTAGGGACAGGGCGATCCGAGCAGTACTTC. It encodes CASSLGTGRSEQYF.

V gene TRBV6-5 combines with J gene TRBJ2-3; D gene unclear. The germline V and J ends were trimmed by 0 bases and 0 bases, with 7 bases remaining between them. The CDR3 contains 15 residues. Looked up from germline, CDR1 is MNHEY and CDR2 is SVGAGI. The CDR3 protein is CASSYSFGSTDTQYF. In nucleotides, the CDR3 is TGTGCCAGCAGTTACTCGTTCGGGAGCACAGATACGCAGTATTTT.

V usage is TRBV20-1 and J usage is TRBJ2-7; D not certain. This CDR3 region has 11 residues. In germline, CDR1 is DFQATT, CDR2 SNEGSKA (reference sequence). With 5 bases removed from V and 5 bases from J, the gap between germline ends came to 10 bases. The CDR3 sequence: CSAETSDEQYF. The DNA for the CDR3 is TGCAGTGCTGAGACTTCCGACGAGCAGTACTTC.

This clone was found once. The chain recombines TRBV5-6 with TRBJ2-7, with 12 bases that match TRBD1. The CDR3 is made up of 15 amino acids. Germline lookup yields CDR1 SGHDT and CDR2 YYEEEE. V shed 1 base and J 5 bases; nucleotides not matched to a gene: 4. CDR3 DNA: TGTGCCAGCAGCTTGAGGGGGACAGGGGGCGACGAGCAGTACTTC. Translating gives CASSLRGTGGDEQYF.

The chain is built from TRBV18 and TRBJ1-4; 7 positions agree with TRBD1. V dropped 6 bases and J dropped 4; count of bases not matched to a gene: 8. Germline values: CDR1 KGHSH, CDR2 LQKENI. The CDR3 runs 15 residues. CDR3 sequence: CASSPRGLDNEKLFF. The CDR3 DNA is TGTGCCAGCTCTCCAAGGGGGCTTGATAATGAAAAACTGTTTTTT.

This chain joins TRBV15 and TRBJ1-4; a possible D gene is TRBD1 (5 bases). The CDR3 has 17 amino acids. Germline-derived CDR1 and CDR2 are LNHNV and YYDKDF (reference sequence). The V end was cut by 3 bases, the J end by 1 base, with 15 bases between. Here the CDR3 reads CATSSHLTGQTNEKLFF. The CDR3 DNA reads as TGTGCCACCAGCAGCCACCTCACAGGACAAACTAATGAAAAACTGTTTTTT. The full variable domain, rest sourced from reference TRBV15 and TRBJ1-4, is DAMVIQNPRYQVTQFGKPVTLSCSQTLNHNVMYWYQQKSSQAPKLLFHYYDKDFNNEADTPDNFQSRRPNTSFCFLDIRSPGLGDTAMYLCATSSHLTGQTNEKLFFGSGTQLSVL.

This clone was detected only a few times. The chain couples TRBV25-1 to TRBJ2-5; 7 bases are shared with TRBD1. The V segment lost 2 bases and the J segment 5 bases; nucleotides outside the gene matches: 8. In germline, CDR1 is MGHDK, CDR2 SYGVNS. CDR3 length: 15 amino acids. The CDR3 DNA reads as TGTGCCAGCAGTGAACTAACCCAGGGGGTGGAGACCCAGTACTTC. Its translation is CASSELTQGVETQYF.

The chain recombines TRBV3-1 (or the pseudogene TRBV3-2) with TRBJ2-7; tentative D call: TRBD1 (5 bases). The length of the CDR3 is 15 residues. Germline loops: CDR1 LGHDT, CDR2 YNNKEL (reference sequence). V was pared by 0 bases and J by 5 bases, with 14 bases between. The CDR3 DNA reads TGTGCCAGCAGCCAAGACCAGGGAACGAGGCACGAGCAGTACTTC. Its protein is CASSQDQGTRHEQYF.

In its sample, this clone was seen a few times. This chain links TRBV5-1 with TRBJ2-2, with D possibly matching TRBD2 (6 bases). This CDR3 has 17 residues. Per the germline V gene, CDR1 is SGHRS and CDR2 is YFSETQ. Trimming pared 3 bases from V and 2 bases from J, leaving 17 bases between. CDR3 nucleotide sequence: TGCGCCAGCAGCTCCGCGCGGGGAATCGTAAACACCGGGGAGCTGTTTTTT. Protein: CASSSARGIVNTGELFF.

The rearrangement uses TRBV23-1 and TRBJ2-3; D is unclear. TRBV23-1 is noted as an ORF with a role that remains uncertain. This CDR3 spans 12 amino acids. With 8 bases removed from V and 1 base from J, the gap between germline ends came to 7 bases. CDR3 sequence reads: CASLLRTDTQYF. The CDR3 DNA reads TGCGCCAGCCTCCTCCGCACAGATACGCAGTATTTT.

The chain couples TRBV19 to TRBJ2-7; 7 nucleotides match TRBD1. CDR3 length: 13 amino acids. The V and J ends lost 10 bases and 4 bases, in that order; junction bases with no gene match: 10. CDR1 and CDR2 (germline): LNHDA, SQIVND (reference sequence). The CDR3 nucleotides read TGTGCCACCGCCGGGACAGCCCCATACGAGCAGTACTTC. This translates into CATAGTAPYEQYF. The variable domain in full, with the rest retrieved from reference TRBV19 and TRBJ2-7, is DGGITQSPKYLFRKEGQNVTLSCEQNLNHDAMYWYRQDPGQGLRLIYYSQIVNDFQKGDIAEGYSVSREKKESFPLTVTSAQKNPTAFYLCATAGTAPYEQYFGPGTRLTVT.